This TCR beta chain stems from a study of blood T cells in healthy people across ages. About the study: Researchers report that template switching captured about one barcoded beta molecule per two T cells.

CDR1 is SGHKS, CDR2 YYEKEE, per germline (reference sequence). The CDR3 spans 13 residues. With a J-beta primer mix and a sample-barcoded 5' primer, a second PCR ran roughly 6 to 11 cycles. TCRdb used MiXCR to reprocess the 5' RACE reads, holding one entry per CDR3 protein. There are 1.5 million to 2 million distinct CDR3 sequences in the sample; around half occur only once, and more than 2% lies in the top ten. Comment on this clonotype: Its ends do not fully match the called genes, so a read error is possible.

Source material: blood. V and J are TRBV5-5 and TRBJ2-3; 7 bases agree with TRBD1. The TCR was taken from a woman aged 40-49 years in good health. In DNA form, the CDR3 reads TGTGCCAGCAGCTTTTCGGGGACAGATACGCGGTATTTT. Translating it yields CASSFSGTDTRYF.